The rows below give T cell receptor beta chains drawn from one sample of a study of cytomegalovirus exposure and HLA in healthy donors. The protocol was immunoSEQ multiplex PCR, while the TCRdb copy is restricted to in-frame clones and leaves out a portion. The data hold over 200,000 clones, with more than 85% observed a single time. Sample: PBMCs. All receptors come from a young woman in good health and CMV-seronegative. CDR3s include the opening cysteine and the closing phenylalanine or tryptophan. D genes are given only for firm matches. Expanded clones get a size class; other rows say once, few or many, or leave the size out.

CASSLSGGARREQFF	TGTGCCAGCAGCCTTAGCGGGGGGGCAAGGAGGGAGCAGTTCTTC	.	TRBD2	TRBJ2-1	TRBV7-2	15
CASSVDRSGNYGYTF	TGCGCCAGCAGCGTTGACCGTAGCGGGAACTATGGCTACACCTTC	few	.	TRBJ1-2	TRBV4-3	15
CASSLAQAPDTQYF	TGCGCCAGCAGCTTGGCCCAGGCCCCCGATACGCAGTATTTT	few	.	TRBJ2-3	TRBV5-1	14
CASSKVETGANQPQHF	TGTGCCAGCAGTAAAGTCGAGACAGGGGCCAATCAGCCCCAGCATTTT	.	TRBD1	TRBJ1-5	TRBV6-6	16
CASRDMGGSSYEQYF	TGTGCCAGCAGGGATATGGGGGGGAGCTCCTACGAGCAGTACTTC	.	TRBD2	TRBJ2-7	TRBV5-6	15
CASSQTVLDSPGNNSPLHF	TGCGCCAGCAGCCAAACGGTCTTGGACAGCCCAGGCAATAATTCACCCCTCCACTTT	.	.	TRBJ1-6	TRBV4-3	19
CASSLGGGGREQFF	TGTGCCAGCAGTTTGGGAGGAGGGGGCCGCGAGCAGTTCTTC	.	.	TRBJ2-1	TRBV28	14
CASSKYSYLFKAFF	TGTGCCAGCAGCAAATACAGCTATCTATTTAAAGCTTTCTTT	.	.	TRBJ1-1	TRBV21-1	14
CASSQQRVVANYGYTF	TGCGCCAGCAGCCAACAACGTGTAGTCGCTAACTATGGCTACACCTTC	once	.	TRBJ1-2	TRBV4-1	16
CASSQRQGRVETQYF	TGTGCCAGCAGCCAACGACAGGGAAGAGTCGAGACCCAGTACTTC	.	.	TRBJ2-5	TRBV21-1	15
CASSQEMLRYEQYF	TGTGCCAGCAGCCAAGAAATGCTCAGGTACGAGCAGTACTTC	once	.	TRBJ2-7	TRBV4-2	14
CAISGPSYNEQFF	TGTGCCATTAGCGGGCCCTCCTACAATGAGCAGTTCTTC	.	TRBD2	TRBJ2-1	TRBV10-3	13
CASSISGDGANYGYTF	TGTGCCAGTAGTATTTCAGGGGACGGAGCTAACTATGGCTACACCTTC	.	.	TRBJ1-2	TRBV19	16
CASSQGDRFNEQFF	TGTGCCAGCAGCCAGGGGGACAGATTCAATGAGCAGTTCTTC	.	TRBD1	TRBJ2-1	TRBV5-6	14
CASSENWGGPQYF	TGTGCCAGCAGTGAAAATTGGGGGGGACCCCAGTACTTC	.	TRBD2	TRBJ2-5	TRBV25-1	13
CASSSAGDTDTQYF	TGTGCCAGCAGCTCAGCGGGGGACACAGATACGCAGTATTTT	.	TRBD2	TRBJ2-3	TRBV7-3	14
CASADLPDTEAFF	TGTGCCAGCGCAGATTTGCCTGACACTGAAGCTTTCTTT	.	.	TRBJ1-1	TRBV6-1	13
CAWNTGQGDTGELFF	TGTGCCTGGAACACGGGACAGGGAGACACCGGGGAGCTGTTTTTT	.	TRBD1	TRBJ2-2	TRBV30	15
CASSQESGGAGGEQFF	TGCGCCAGCAGCCAAGAGAGCGGGGGGGCCGGCGGTGAGCAGTTCTTC	once	TRBD2	TRBJ2-1	TRBV4-1	16
CASSQDKGTTAYNEQFF	TGCGCCAGCAGCCAAGATAAGGGGACTACCGCCTACAATGAGCAGTTCTTC	.	TRBD2	TRBJ2-1	TRBV4-3	17
CASSGRRTVRGGYGYTF	TGTGCCAGCAGTGGAAGGCGGACAGTGAGGGGAGGGTATGGCTACACCTTC	.	.	TRBJ1-2	TRBV6-1	17
CASSTRQGDYTEAFF	TGCGCCAGCAGCACGCGACAGGGGGACTACACTGAAGCTTTCTTT	.	TRBD1	TRBJ1-1	TRBV5-1	15
CASSDRDKKNTEAFF	TGTGCCAGCAGCGACCGGGACAAGAAGAACACTGAAGCTTTCTTT	.	.	TRBJ1-1	TRBV5-4	15
CASSKGFRRTPESNQPQHF	TGTGCCAGCAGCAAAGGGTTTAGGAGAACTCCGGAGAGCAATCAGCCCCAGCATTTT	.	.	TRBJ1-5	TRBV21-1	19
CASSKTLNTEAFF	TGCGCCAGCAGTAAAACACTGAACACTGAAGCTTTCTTT	.	.	TRBJ1-1	TRBV10-2	13
CASSHQGYEQYF	TGTGCCAGCAGTCACCAGGGGTACGAGCAGTACTTC	.	.	TRBJ2-7	TRBV6-5	12
CASSPPPGTDTQYF	TGTGCCAGCTCACCACCGCCAGGGACAGATACGCAGTATTTT	.	.	TRBJ2-3	TRBV18	14
CASSIEGASEQYF	TGTGCCAGTAGTATAGAAGGGGCCAGCGAGCAGTACTTC	.	.	TRBJ2-7	TRBV19	13
CASSEPLAGDYEQYF	TGTGCCAGCAGTGAACCCTTAGCGGGAGACTACGAGCAGTACTTC	.	TRBD2	TRBJ2-7	TRBV2	15
CAWMGQAGRKLFF	TGTGCCTGGATGGGACAGGCGGGACGAAAACTGTTTTTT	.	TRBD1	TRBJ1-4	TRBV30	13
CASSIGGTSGYEQYF	TGTGCCAGTAGTATAGGCGGGACTAGCGGCTACGAGCAGTACTTC	.	TRBD2	TRBJ2-7	TRBV19	15
CASSPLSGGGEKLFF	TGTGCCAGCAGCCCTCTATCGGGAGGTGGCGAAAAACTGTTTTTT	.	.	TRBJ1-4	TRBV11-2	15
CATATGGSGNTEAFF	TGTGCCACCGCGACAGGGGGCAGCGGGAACACTGAAGCTTTCTTT	once	TRBD1	TRBJ1-1	TRBV19	15
CASSRQGSAGANVLTF	TGTGCCAGCAGCAGACAGGGATCAGCTGGGGCCAACGTCCTGACTTTC	.	TRBD1	TRBJ2-6	TRBV25-1	16
CASSQNGRLPQETQYF	TGTGCCAGCAGCCAAAACGGACGACTACCGCAAGAGACCCAGTACTTC	few	.	TRBJ2-5	TRBV11-2	16
CAWSDGLADYNEQFF	TGTGCCTGGAGTGACGGACTAGCGGACTACAATGAGCAGTTCTTC	.	TRBD2	TRBJ2-1	TRBV30	15
CASSLAQDTEAFF	TGTGCCAGCAGCTTAGCACAGGACACTGAAGCTTTCTTT	once	.	TRBJ1-1	TRBV7-9	13
CASSNPGQGIMNTEAFF	TGTGCCAGTAGTAACCCGGGACAGGGGATTATGAACACTGAAGCTTTCTTT	.	TRBD1	TRBJ1-1	TRBV19	17
CSSSLVVGAGNSPLHF	TGTTCCAGCAGCTTAGTAGTAGGGGCAGGGAACTCACCCCTCCACTTT	.	.	TRBJ1-6	TRBV7-9	16
CASSFSGREQYF	TGTGCCAGCAGCTTCTCAGGGCGCGAGCAGTACTTC	.	.	TRBJ2-7	TRBV7-2	12
CASSFYRLAGRRGPSHEQYF	TGTGCCAGCAGCTTCTATCGACTAGCGGGAAGGCGAGGGCCTAGCCACGAGCAGTACTTC	few	TRBD2	TRBJ2-7	TRBV5-4	20
CATSPGTGGNEQFF	TGCGCCACCTCACCCGGGACAGGGGGCAATGAGCAGTTCTTC	once	TRBD1	TRBJ2-1	TRBV10-1	14
CASSQEGTPQGGEQYF	TGTGCCAGCAGCCAAGAAGGGACTCCCCAGGGGGGCGAGCAGTACTTC	.	.	TRBJ2-7	TRBV4-2	16
CASIGYSFYGYTF	TGTGCCAGTATTGGATACAGCTTCTATGGCTACACCTTC	.	.	TRBJ1-2	TRBV19	13
CASSPDQGSYGYTF	TGTGCCAGCTCACCCGACCAGGGAAGCTATGGCTACACCTTC	.	.	TRBJ1-2	TRBV18	14
CASRRTEGNTIYF	TGTGCCAGCAGGCGGACTGAGGGAAACACCATATATTTT	.	.	TRBJ1-3	TRBV2	13
CASAFFQVKAFF	TGTGCCAGCGCTTTTTTTCAGGTTAAAGCTTTCTTT	.	.	TRBJ1-1	TRBV7-9	12
CASSSRTGTPYEQYF	TGTGCCAGCAGCTCTCGAACCGGGACACCCTACGAGCAGTACTTC	.	.	TRBJ2-7	TRBV7-9	15
CAITRRAGRTDTQYF	TGTGCCATCACCCGTAGAGCGGGACGCACAGATACGCAGTATTTT	.	TRBD2	TRBJ2-3	TRBV10-3	15
CASSYSSQPGKGYTF	TGTGCCAGCAGTTACTCGAGTCAGCCGGGGAAGGGCTACACCTTC	few	.	TRBJ1-2	TRBV6-6	15
CATSRGQGAREQYF	TGTGCCACCAGCAGAGGACAGGGGGCGCGGGAGCAGTACTTC	.	TRBD1	TRBJ2-7	TRBV15	14
CASSIGSRGNYGYTF	TGTGCCAGTAGTATAGGGTCTCGGGGGAACTATGGCTACACCTTC	.	.	TRBJ1-2	TRBV19	15
CASSFPGLGYTF	TGTGCCAGCAGCTTCCCAGGGCTTGGCTACACCTTC	.	.	TRBJ1-2	TRBV7-2	12
CASSLSGMPAYEQYF	TGCGCCAGCAGCTTGAGCGGTATGCCGGCCTACGAGCAGTACTTC	.	.	TRBJ2-7	TRBV5-1	15
CASSESGFRSQETQYF	TGTGCCAGCAGTGAATCAGGTTTTAGGTCGCAAGAGACCCAGTACTTC	.	.	TRBJ2-5	TRBV25-1	16
CATSREIDLYEQYF	TGTGCCACCAGCAGGGAGATAGATCTATACGAGCAGTACTTC	.	.	TRBJ2-7	TRBV15	14
CASNFPVLLVHEQYF	TGTGCCAGCAACTTCCCCGTCCTCCTGGTCCACGAGCAGTACTTC	.	.	TRBJ2-7	TRBV2	15
CASRMGPSTDTQYF	TGTGCCAGCAGGATGGGCCCTAGCACAGATACGCAGTATTTT	.	.	TRBJ2-3	TRBV6-1	14
CASSQGTGALF	TGCGCCAGCAGCCAAGGCACAGGGGCCCTCTTC	.	TRBD1	TRBJ1-2	TRBV4-1	11